This passage covers 32 T cell receptor beta chains from one sample sequenced in a study of T cells in Graves' hyperthyroidism and ophthalmopathy. Template material for amplifying TCR beta CDR3 regions consisted of RNA transcripts. The HTBI set primed first-round TCR CDR3 RT-PCR. In TCRdb, the multiplex PCR reads were re-called with MiXCR into one record per CDR3 protein. The data hold 350,000 to 400,000 distinct CDR3 sequences, with approximately 19% observed a single time. Specimen: blood. These TCRs come from a woman younger than 35 with Graves' hyperthyroidism.

In this sample, this clonotype turned up many times. The chain uses TRBV6-5 and TRBJ1-1, with D hard to call. Germline CDR1 and CDR2: MNHEY and SVGAGI. V lost 0 bases to trimming and J lost 4 bases, with 12 bases between them. CDR3 length equals 15 residues. The chain's CDR3 is CASSYSTGKSTEAFF. CDR3 DNA sequence: TGTGCCAGCAGTTACTCGACGGGAAAGAGCACTGAAGCTTTCTTT.

This clonotype appeared many times. The V call is TRBV5-1, the J call TRBJ1-2; D is ambiguous. This CDR3 spans 15 amino acids. The germline CDR1 and CDR2 sequences are SGHRS and YFSETQ. Trimming shortened V by 0 bases and J by 5 bases, and 14 bases separated the two germline ends. CDR3 amino acids: CASSLDATGTYGYTF. The CDR3 DNA follows: TGCGCCAGCAGCTTGGATGCGACGGGAACATATGGCTACACCTTC.

The genes are TRBV7-8 and TRBJ1-2; TRBD1 is a possible D gene (5 bases). Germline V gene sequence: CDR1 SGHVS, CDR2 FQNEAQ. V shed 5 bases and J shed 1 base, with 8 bases lying between them. The CDR3 is made up of 13 amino acids. The CDR3 DNA reads as TGTGCCAGCAGCCGGGGCCTTAACTATGGCTACACCTTC. Amino acids: CASSRGLNYGYTF.

In its sample, this clonotype was seen many times. V is TRBV6-1 and J is TRBJ1-2; 8 nucleotides match TRBD1. Germline values: CDR1 MNHNS, CDR2 SASEGT. With V trimmed by 6 bases and J by 2 bases, 8 bases remained unmatched. The CDR3 consists of 15 residues. CDR3 nucleotides: TGTGCCAGCAGGATAAGGGACAGGTCAAACTATGGCTACACCTTC. This translates into CASRIRDRSNYGYTF.

This clonotype was observed at least ten times. The chain is built from TRBV11-2 and TRBJ2-7; D is possibly TRBD1 or TRBD2 (5 bases each). Germline lookup yields CDR1 SGHAT and CDR2 FQNNGV. V lost 3 bases and J lost 9, with 9 bases in between. The CDR3 is 11 residues long. CDR3 DNA: TGTGCCAGCAGCTTGGGGGTCGGGCAGTACTTC. Translated: CASSLGVGQYF.

This clonotype was observed at least ten times. As DNA, the CDR3 is TGTGCCAGCAGCTTACAGACAGTATACTATGGCTACACCTTC. Translated, it gives CASSLQTVYYGYTF. V and J are TRBV13 and TRBJ1-2; TRBD1 is a possible D gene (5 bases). Per the germline V gene, CDR1 is PRHDT and CDR2 is FYEKMQ (reference sequence). This CDR3 has 14 residues. V dropped 2 bases and J dropped 3 bases, with 10 bases sitting between them.

The chain has TRBV19 and TRBJ1-1; a possible D gene is TRBD1 (5 bases). Trimming removed 5 bases from V and 1 base from J, with 17 bases in between. The CDR3 is 16 amino acids. Germline CDR1 and CDR2: LNHDA and SQIVND (reference sequence). The CDR3 reads CASSELAGTTNTEAFF. In DNA form, the CDR3 reads TGTGCCAGTAGTGAGCTAGCCGGGACCACGAACACTGAAGCTTTCTTT.

This clonotype was detected many times. The chain couples TRBV2 to TRBJ1-5, with D possibly TRBD1 on 5 matching bases. V shed 4 bases and J shed 5 bases, with 15 bases lying between them. Germline V CDR1 and CDR2: SNHLY, FYNNEI. This CDR3 region has 15 residues. The chain's CDR3 is CASSALGASDQPQHF. CDR3 in DNA: TGTGCCAGCAGTGCTTTAGGGGCGTCCGATCAGCCCCAGCATTTT.

This clonotype showed up many times. The rearrangement uses TRBV24-1 and TRBJ2-2, with a weak D call TRBD1 (5 bases). This CDR3 contains 16 residues. V lost 0 bases and J lost 1, with 8 bases in between. Looked up from germline, CDR1 is KGHDR and CDR2 is SFDVKD. The CDR3 region is CATSDLTGQNTGELFF. The CDR3 DNA sequence: TGTGCCACCAGTGATTTGACTGGACAGAACACCGGGGAGCTGTTTTTT.

Notes on this clonotype: A much larger clone lies a single base off, so this may be a read error. The rearrangement joins TRBV5-1 to TRBJ2-7; D is possibly TRBD1 (5 bases). From germline, CDR1 is SGHRS and CDR2 YFSETQ. The V and J ends lost 4 bases and 0 bases respectively, with 20 bases between them. The CDR3 is 17 residues long. The chain's CDR3 is CASSPGLWTKSSYEQYV. In DNA form, the CDR3 reads TGCGCCAGCAGCCCAGGCCTTTGGACAAAGAGCTCCTACGAGCAGTACGTC.

The sample holds many counts of this clonotype. CDR3 DNA sequence: TGTGCCTGGAAAGGGGCAAATCAGCCCCAGCATTTT. It yields the protein CAWKGANQPQHF. This rearrangement joins TRBV30 to TRBJ1-5; D perhaps matches TRBD1 (5 bases). CDR3 length equals 12 residues. The germline V gene has CDR1 GTSNPN and CDR2 SVGIG (reference sequence). V was trimmed by 4 bases and J by 4 bases, leaving 8 bases between them.

This clonotype was seen many times. The chain links TRBV28 to TRBJ1-5; D is uncertain. The V end lost 5 bases, the J end lost 6 bases, and 8 bases lay between the germline ends. Germline CDR1 MDHEN, CDR2 SYDVKM. The CDR3 is made up of 12 amino acids. DNA of the CDR3: TGTGCCAGCAGTACCCATGGTCAGCCCCAGCATTTT. It yields the protein CASSTHGQPQHF.

The chain combines TRBV6-1 with TRBJ2-7; tentatively, D is TRBD1 (5 bases). Germline V lookup: CDR1 MNHNS, CDR2 SASEGT. Trimming stripped 7 bases from V and 2 bases from J, with 12 bases between. The CDR3 runs 13 residues. The CDR3, as DNA: TGTGCCAGCATTGAGACAGACACCTACGAGCAGTACTTC. Translating it yields CASIETDTYEQYF.

In its sample, this clonotype was seen many times. V and J are TRBV12-3 or TRBV12-4 and TRBJ2-5; TRBD2 is a possible D gene (5 bases). The CDR3 loop spans 14 amino acids. Trimming removed 6 bases from V and 2 bases from J, with 13 bases in between. In DNA form, the CDR3 reads TGTGCCAGCAGCAGAGGACGGGGACAAGAGACCCAGTACTTC. This translates into CASSRGRGQETQYF.

For the CDR3, the DNA is TGCAGTGCTAACCCGGACAGGCTCAATCAGCCCCAGCATTTT. This gives the protein CSANPDRLNQPQHF. The V and J genes are TRBV20-1 and TRBJ1-5, with 7 bases fitting TRBD1. Germline-derived CDR1 and CDR2 are DFQATT and SNEGSKA (reference sequence). V gave up 4 bases and J gave up 3 bases; unmatched junction bases: 6. This CDR3 has 14 residues.

This clonotype was picked up a small number of times. This rearrangement joins TRBV24-1 to TRBJ1-1, with 10 nucleotides matching TRBD1. Losses at the gene ends were 10 bases for V and 5 bases for J; bases not matched to a gene: 9. There are 14 residues in the CDR3. From germline, CDR1 is KGHDR and CDR2 SFDVKD. The CDR3 DNA is TGTGCCACTTTATCCGGGACAGGGGAAACTGAAGCTTTCTTT. Residues: CATLSGTGETEAFF.

This clonotype was detected many times. The chain couples TRBV19 to TRBJ1-2; D call uncertain. Germline V lookup: CDR1 LNHDA, CDR2 SQIVND (reference sequence). Between the trimmed V and J ends, which lost 3 bases and 4 bases, there was a span of 6 bases. This CDR3 comprises 12 residues. The CDR3 DNA reads TGTGCCAGTAGTATCTCGGGCTATGGCTACACCTTC. It translates to CASSISGYGYTF.

This clonotype was counted only a few times. This may arise from a read error, as a much more abundant clone is one base away. This sequence joins TRBV27 and TRBJ2-5; 11 bases align to TRBD2. The CDR3 runs 15 residues. Germline V gene data show CDR1 as MNHEY and CDR2 as SMNVEV (reference sequence). CDR3 coding DNA: TGTGCCAGCAGTTTATTAGCGGGGGGGCGAGAGACCAAGTACTTC. Its translation: CASSLLAGGRETKYF.

This sequence joins TRBV6-1 and TRBJ1-5; 12 bases map to TRBD1. Germline values: CDR1 MNHNS, CDR2 SASEGT. The CDR3 loop spans 15 amino acids. The junction had 3 bases not matched to a gene; V was cut back by 6 bases and J by 3 bases. In DNA, the CDR3 is TGTGCCAGCAGAGGGACAGGGGGCGTCAATCAGCCCCAGCATTTT. Encoded protein: CASRGTGGVNQPQHF.

This clonotype was counted at least ten times. This sequence joins TRBV6-1 and TRBJ1-4; D remains ambiguous. The ends were cut back, 1 base at V and 4 bases at J, with 7 bases in the middle. The length of the CDR3 is 14 residues. Germline-derived CDR1 and CDR2 are MNHNS and SASEGT. CDR3 in DNA: TGTGCCAGCAGTGAAGAGGTTTTTAATGAAAAACTGTTTTTT. Residues: CASSEEVFNEKLFF.

Ten or more counts support this clonotype. A much larger clone is a single base away; this may be a read error. The chain joins TRBV12-3 or TRBV12-4 to TRBJ1-5; D is unresolved. The V gene lost 8 bases and the J gene lost 0 bases, with 5 bases spanning the gap. The CDR3 sequence is 12 residues long. CDR3 bases: TGTGCCAGCGGGGTTAGCAATCAGCCCCAGCATTTT. Amino acid sequence: CASGVSNQPQHF.

This clonotype showed up many times. The genes are TRBV28 and TRBJ1-2; maybe TRBD1 (5 bases). The CDR3 is made up of 12 amino acids. The V and J ends lost 7 bases and 4 bases respectively, with 10 bases between them. Per germline, CDR1 MDHEN and CDR2 SYDVKM. The CDR3 nucleotides read TGTGCCAGCATGGGGGGGACCTATGGCTACACCTTC. Its protein is CASMGGTYGYTF.

This clonotype showed up many times. The CDR3 does not end in the conserved phenylalanine or tryptophan, so this is likely a read error. This chain links TRBV20-1 with TRBJ1-1; no firm D call. Germline V gene sequence: CDR1 DFQATT, CDR2 SNEGSKA (reference sequence). This CDR3 region has 12 residues. The ends were cut back, 6 bases at V and 1 base at J, with 9 bases in the middle. CDR3 sequence reads: CSAPRRNTEAFL. The CDR3, as DNA: TGCAGTGCCCCCCGCAGGAACACTGAAGCTTTCCTT.

This clonotype showed up many times. This chain uses TRBV7-2 with TRBJ2-7; D is perhaps TRBD1 (6 bases). V was pared by 1 base and J by 3 bases, with 10 bases between. In germline, CDR1 is SGHTA, CDR2 FQGNSA. This CDR3 has 14 residues. The CDR3 loop reads CASSLGRTDYEQYF. CDR3 DNA sequence: TGTGCCAGCAGCTTAGGAAGGACAGACTACGAGCAGTACTTC.

The CDR3 sequence is CASSLFRDSYEQYF. DNA of the CDR3: TGTGCCAGCAGTTTGTTCAGGGACTCCTACGAGCAGTACTTC. The V call is TRBV6-5, the J call TRBJ2-7; possible D gene TRBD1, 5 bases. Germline V gene lookup returns CDR1 MNHEY and CDR2 SVGAGI. There are 14 residues in the CDR3. Trimming stripped 4 bases from V and 0 bases from J, with 10 bases between.

This clonotype was counted only a few times. Given a much more abundant clone one base away, this may be a read error. The V gene is TRBV6-1, the J gene TRBJ2-7; D may correspond to TRBD1 or TRBD2 (6 bases each). The CDR3 runs to 16 residues. Germline V gene sequence: CDR1 MNHNS, CDR2 SASEGT. Trimming cost V 0 bases and J 2 bases, with 14 bases left between them. CDR3 region: CASSEALGGLAYEQYF. CDR3 bases: TGTGCCAGCAGTGAAGCCCTGGGGGGCCTTGCCTACGAGCAGTACTTC.

This clonotype was observed many times. The V call is TRBV28, the J call TRBJ2-7; 9 positions match TRBD1. With V trimmed by 2 bases and J by 3 bases, 8 bases remained unmatched. In germline, CDR1 is MDHEN, CDR2 SYDVKM. This CDR3 is built from 16 residues. The CDR3 DNA follows: TGTGCCAGCAGTTTACCTACAGGGGGCCCCGGCTACGAGCAGTACTTC. This translates into CASSLPTGGPGYEQYF.

V gene TRBV20-1 combines with J gene TRBJ2-5; TRBD2 matches 8 bases. Germline lookup yields CDR1 DFQATT and CDR2 SNEGSKA (reference sequence). The CDR3 covers 12 residues. V gave up 8 bases and J gave up 4 bases; unmatched junction bases: 6. For the CDR3, the DNA is TGCAGTACGGGGGGGGGTGGAGAGACCCAGTACTTC. Protein product: CSTGGGGETQYF.

V usage is TRBV7-9 and J usage is TRBJ2-7, with 9 bases fitting TRBD1. After removal of 4 bases from V and 2 bases from J, the junction contained 6 bases not matched to a gene. The CDR3 is 15 residues long. Germline lookup yields CDR1 SEHNR and CDR2 FQNEAQ (reference sequence). The CDR3 bases are TGTGCCAGCAGCTGGGGACAGGGTTACACCTACGAGCAGTACTTC. Amino acids: CASSWGQGYTYEQYF.

This clonotype was seen only a few times. The chain carries TRBV3-1 and TRBJ1-2, with D possibly TRBD1 on 5 matching bases. The CDR3 extends over 17 amino acids. The germline V and J ends were trimmed by 1 base and 8 bases, with 23 bases remaining between them. Germline CDR1 and CDR2: LGHDT and YNNKEL (reference sequence). The chain's CDR3 is CASSQALVGTKTDGYTF. CDR3 in DNA: TGTGCCAGCAGCCAAGCCCTGGTGGGGACTAAGACTGACGGCTACACCTTC.

This clonotype appeared many times. V and J are TRBV7-8 and TRBJ1-1, with D unresolved. V lost 0 bases and J lost 5, with 13 bases in between. Germline CDR1 and CDR2: SGHVS and FQNEAQ. The CDR3 is made up of 15 amino acids. This chain's CDR3 is CASSLAGWMETEAFF. The CDR3 DNA reads as TGTGCCAGCAGCTTAGCAGGGTGGATGGAGACTGAAGCTTTCTTT.

This clonotype was seen at least ten times. The rearrangement uses TRBV7-2 and TRBJ1-1; D is undetermined. Trimming took off 1 base at V and 6 bases at J, with 9 bases between the two ends. CDR1 and CDR2 (germline): SGHTA, FQGNSA. The CDR3 extends over 13 amino acids. For the CDR3, the DNA is TGTGCCAGCAGCTTAGATTACTCGGCTGAAGCTTTCTTT. Translated: CASSLDYSAEAFF.